The TCR beta chain described here comes from a study of blood T cells in healthy people across ages. Per germline, CDR1 MNHEY and CDR2 SVGEGT. The CDR3 totals 14 residues. V was shortened by 0 bases and J by 7 bases, with 12 bases between the two germline ends. A second about 7 to 12 cycle PCR used barcoded and J-beta primers. TCRdb passed the 5' RACE reads through MiXCR, listing each CDR3 protein once. The sample yields hundreds of thousands of distinct CDR3 sequences, about 29% seen once. This clonotype was seen a handful of times. The sample was also reused in another study, on T cells of mothers and their children.

The chain uses TRBV6-2 or TRBV6-3 and TRBJ2-5, with D perhaps matching TRBD1 (6 bases). Sequenced input: blood. The origin of this receptor is a boy aged 2-9 years in good health. The CDR3 DNA is TGTGCCAGCAGTTACTCCGGGACAAGGGGGACCCAGTACTTC. Amino acids: CASSYSGTRGTQYF.